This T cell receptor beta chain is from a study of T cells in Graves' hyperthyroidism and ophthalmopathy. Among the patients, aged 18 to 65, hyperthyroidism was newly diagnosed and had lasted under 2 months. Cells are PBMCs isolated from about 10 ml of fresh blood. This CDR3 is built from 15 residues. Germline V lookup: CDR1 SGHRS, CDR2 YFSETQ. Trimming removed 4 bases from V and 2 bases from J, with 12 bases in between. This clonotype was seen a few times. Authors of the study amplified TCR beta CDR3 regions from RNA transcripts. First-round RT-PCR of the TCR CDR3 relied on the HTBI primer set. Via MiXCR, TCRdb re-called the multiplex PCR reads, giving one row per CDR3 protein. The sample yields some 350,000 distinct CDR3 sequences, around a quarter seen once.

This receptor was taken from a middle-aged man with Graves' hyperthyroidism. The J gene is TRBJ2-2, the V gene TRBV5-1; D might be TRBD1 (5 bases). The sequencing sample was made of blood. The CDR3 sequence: CASSDRQLNTGELFF. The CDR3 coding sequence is TGCGCCAGCAGCGATCGACAGCTAAACACCGGGGAGCTGTTTTTT.